The T cell receptor beta chain described here comes from a study of beta chain features in type 1 diabetes. As regards this clone: Its antigen remains unidentified.

Study-wide results and limits: A potential PCR bias toward shorter templates would be equal in patient and control samples. Type 1 diabetes patients had fewer VDJ junction insertions and more deletions. In every one of the four CD4+ subsets, TCRB CDR3s were moderately but significantly shorter in Type 1 diabetes patients.

Germline CDR1 is KGHSH and CDR2 is LQKENI. The CDR3 runs 14 residues. With 3 bases clipped from V and 1 base from J, the junction kept 3 bases outside the gene matches. Using CD45RO/CCR7/CD25/CD127/CD95/CD27, CD4+ naive, central memory, regulatory and stem cell-like memory cells were sorted. Expressed TCRB transcripts were sequenced because the isolated RNA had all been reverse transcribed beforehand. Generated by immunoSEQ multiplex PCR, the TCRdb table keeps only in-frame clones and is missing some. Among about 270,000 clones, 11% to 15% were seen once, and the ten largest hold around 0.03%. The TCR sequence derives from a woman aged 40 to 55 in good health. Material for sequencing was naive CD4+ T cells from blood. The chain uses TRBV18 and TRBJ2-7; 7 bases match TRBD1. For the CDR3, the DNA is TGTGCCAGCTCACCGGGACAGACATCCTACGAGCAGTACTTC. Its protein product is CASSPGQTSYEQYF.